This TCR beta chain appears in the sequencing data of a study of blood T cell repertoires in COVID-19. The table came from immunoSEQ multiplex PCR; TCRdb's copy has only in-frame clones and leaves some out. The profile shows fewer than 300,000 clones, about 80% of them singletons. In germline, CDR1 is SGDLS, CDR2 YYNGEE. The V and J ends lost 0 bases and 0 bases respectively, with 4 bases between them. The CDR3 is 14 amino acids. In Seattle, patients joined the study during active infection and were tracked longitudinally. Sequenced: peripheral blood. The chain carries TRBV9 and TRBJ2-1; D gene unclear. This sequence was found in a person aged 65-85 years with COVID-19, enrolled during active disease. The CDR3 spells CASSVAGSYNEQFF. DNA for the CDR3: TGTGCCAGCAGCGTAGCAGGCTCCTACAATGAGCAGTTCTTC.